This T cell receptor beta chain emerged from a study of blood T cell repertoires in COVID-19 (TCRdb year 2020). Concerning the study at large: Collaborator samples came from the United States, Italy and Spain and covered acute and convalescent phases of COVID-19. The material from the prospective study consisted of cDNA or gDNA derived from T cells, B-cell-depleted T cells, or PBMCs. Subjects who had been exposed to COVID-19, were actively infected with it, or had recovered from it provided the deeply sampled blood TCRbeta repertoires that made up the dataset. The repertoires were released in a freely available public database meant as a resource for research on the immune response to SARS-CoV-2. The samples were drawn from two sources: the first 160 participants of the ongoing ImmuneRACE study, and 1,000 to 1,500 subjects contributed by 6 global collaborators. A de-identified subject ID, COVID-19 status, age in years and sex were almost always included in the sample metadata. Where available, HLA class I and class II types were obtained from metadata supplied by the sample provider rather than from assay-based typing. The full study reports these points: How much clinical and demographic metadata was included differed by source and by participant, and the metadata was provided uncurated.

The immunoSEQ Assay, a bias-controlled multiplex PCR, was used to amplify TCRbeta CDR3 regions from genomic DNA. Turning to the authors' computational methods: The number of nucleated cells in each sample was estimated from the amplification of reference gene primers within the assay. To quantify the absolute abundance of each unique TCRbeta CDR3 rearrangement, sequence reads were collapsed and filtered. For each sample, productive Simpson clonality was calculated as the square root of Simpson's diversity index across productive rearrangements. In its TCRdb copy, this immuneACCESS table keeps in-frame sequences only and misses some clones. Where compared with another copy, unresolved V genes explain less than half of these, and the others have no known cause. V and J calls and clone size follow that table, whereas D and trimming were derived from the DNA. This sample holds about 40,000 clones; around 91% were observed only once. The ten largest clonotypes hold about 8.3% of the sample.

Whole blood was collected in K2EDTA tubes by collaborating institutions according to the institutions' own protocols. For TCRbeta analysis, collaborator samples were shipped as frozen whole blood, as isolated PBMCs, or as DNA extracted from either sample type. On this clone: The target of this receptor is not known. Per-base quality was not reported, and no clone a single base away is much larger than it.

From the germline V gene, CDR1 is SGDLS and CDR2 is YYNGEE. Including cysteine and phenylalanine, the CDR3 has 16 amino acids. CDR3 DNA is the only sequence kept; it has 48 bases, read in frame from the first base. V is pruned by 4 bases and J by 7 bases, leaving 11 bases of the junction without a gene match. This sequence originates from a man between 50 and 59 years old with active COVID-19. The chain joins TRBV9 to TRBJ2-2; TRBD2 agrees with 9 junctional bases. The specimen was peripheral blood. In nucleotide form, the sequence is TGTGCCAGCAGCTCTCTATTAGCGGGGGATGACGGGGAGCTGTTTTTT. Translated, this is CASSSLLAGDDGELFF.